This TCR beta chain was documented in a study of T cells after yellow fever vaccination (dated by TCRdb to between 2018 and 2021). Some background on the complete study: Libraries from fractions with low cell numbers were prepared with the SMART-Seq v4 Ultra Low Input RNA kit. To follow T-cell clones before and after both primary and booster YFV17D yellow fever vaccination, bulk TCR alpha and beta repertoires underwent longitudinal sequencing. Two healthy male donors, one aged 18 to 29 and one aged 30 to 40 years, made up the cohort. Blood was drawn at multiple timepoints before and after primary and secondary immunization, with bulk PBMC replicates and cell subsets isolated. Results the study describes overall, beyond this receptor: Compared with the primary T-cell response, the secondary T-cell response was weaker but faster, peaking on day 5 rather than day 15. Most clones expanded after primary vaccination were re-detected after the booster (just under 97% of CD4 and approximately 85% of CD8), suggesting broad memory maintenance. FACS-sorted repertoires could contain abundant contaminating clonotypes from the bulk population, so computational filtering was required. A small fraction of clonotypes showed up in both the CD4 and CD8 compartments, probably as a result of convergent recombination. Because the study included only two donors, the extent to which the findings can be generalized is limited.

TCR cDNA was synthesized by 5'RACE template switching, through which a universal primer site and unique molecular identifiers were introduced. Priming of cDNA synthesis was performed from both the TCR alpha and TCR beta constant segments. Library amplification used two PCR steps, and the second PCR step added sample barcodes and sequencing adapters. Sequencing of the libraries was done on either Illumina HiSeq 2500 (2x100 bp) or NovaSeq (2x150 bp). Per the original workflow: MIGEC was used to demultiplex reads and collapse the reads into UMI consensus sequences, and MiXCR was used for V(D)J alignment. Using edgeR on replicate PBMC samples, clonotypes were called vaccine-responding if FDR was below 0.01 and the log2 fold change was above 5 up to day 15. CD4 or CD8 identity was assigned to each bulk clonotype according to whether the clonotype was present at higher abundance in the sequenced CD4 repertoire or the sequenced CD8 repertoire. Using fastp at Q25 and MiXCR, TCRdb reprocessed the public reads and kept productive beta chains. A single entry per CDR3 protein holds the most common genes and DNA from its merged rows. These V and J calls are TCRdb output, not the study's own analysis. The sample yields approximately 510,000 distinct CDR3 sequences; 20% to 25% were counted once. The biggest ten clones account for around 17% of the sample.

This specimen's treatment or condition label, per the study, means: live attenuated yellow fever vaccine strain. Two biological replicates of bulk PBMCs were collected at each blood-draw timepoint. A standard Ficoll-Paque protocol was used to isolate PBMCs from peripheral blood. RNA was extracted with TriZol from bulk PBMCs, CD4 and CD8 fractions, and dextramer-positive and dextramer-negative fractions. This clonotype appeared a few times. Its antigen remains unidentified. Per-base quality was not reported, and no clone a single base away is much larger than it. The sequence derives from a man aged 18 to 35 who received the YFV17D yellow fever vaccine. Sequencing was performed on PBMCs, taken 21 days after the first yellow fever vaccination.

For the CDR3, the sequence is CASSEYGGGSQPQHF. The DNA is TGTGCCAGCAGTGAATATGGGGGCGGGAGTCAGCCCCAGCATTTT. The rearrangement combines TRBV6-1 with TRBJ1-5, and perhaps TRBD1 as D gene, on 6 matching bases. CDR1 MNHNS and CDR2 SASEGT were looked up in the germline V gene. Counted from cysteine to phenylalanine, this CDR3 has 15 amino acids. The DNA shown is the 45-base CDR3, in frame from base 1. The junction carries 14 bases between V and J, which are trimmed by 2 bases and 6 bases respectively.